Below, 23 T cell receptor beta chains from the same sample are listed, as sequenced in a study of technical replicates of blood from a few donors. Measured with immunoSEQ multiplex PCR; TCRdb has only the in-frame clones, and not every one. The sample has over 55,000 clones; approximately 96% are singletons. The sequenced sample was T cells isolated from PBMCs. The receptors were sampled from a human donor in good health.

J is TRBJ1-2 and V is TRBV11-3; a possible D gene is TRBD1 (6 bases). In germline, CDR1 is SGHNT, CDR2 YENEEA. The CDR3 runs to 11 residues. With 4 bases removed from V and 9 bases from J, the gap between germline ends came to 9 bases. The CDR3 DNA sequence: TGTGCCAGCAGCTCACAGGGAAGCTACACCTTC. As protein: CASSSQGSYTF.

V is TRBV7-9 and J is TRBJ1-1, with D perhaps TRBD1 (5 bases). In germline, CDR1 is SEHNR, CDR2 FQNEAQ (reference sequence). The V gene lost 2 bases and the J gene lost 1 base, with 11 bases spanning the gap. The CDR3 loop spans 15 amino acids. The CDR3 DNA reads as TGTGCCAGCAGCTTACGACAGTTCCGGAACACTGAAGCTTTCTTT. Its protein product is CASSLRQFRNTEAFF. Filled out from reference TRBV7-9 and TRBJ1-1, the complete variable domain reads DTGVSQNPRHKITKRGQNVTFRCDPISEHNRLYWYRQTLGQGPEFLTYFQNEAQLEKSRLLSDRFSAERPKGSFSTLEIQRTEQGDSAMYLCASSLRQFRNTEAFFGQGTRLTVV.

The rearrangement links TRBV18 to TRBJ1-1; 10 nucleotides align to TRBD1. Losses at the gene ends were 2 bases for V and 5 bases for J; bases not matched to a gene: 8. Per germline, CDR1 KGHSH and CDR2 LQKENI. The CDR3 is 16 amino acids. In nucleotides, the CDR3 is TGTGCCAGCTCACCATTTGACAGGGGGCCAAAGACTGAAGCTTTCTTT. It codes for CASSPFDRGPKTEAFF.

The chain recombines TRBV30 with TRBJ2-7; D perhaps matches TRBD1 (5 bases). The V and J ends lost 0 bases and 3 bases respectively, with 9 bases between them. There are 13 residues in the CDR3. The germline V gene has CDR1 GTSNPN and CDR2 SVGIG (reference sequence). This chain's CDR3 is CAWSVQGIYEQYF. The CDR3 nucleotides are TGTGCCTGGAGTGTCCAGGGTATCTACGAGCAGTACTTC.

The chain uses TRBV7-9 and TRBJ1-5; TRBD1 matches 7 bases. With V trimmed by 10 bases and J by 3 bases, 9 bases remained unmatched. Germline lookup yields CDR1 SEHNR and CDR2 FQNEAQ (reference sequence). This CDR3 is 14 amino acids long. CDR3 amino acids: CAITGDRDNQPQHF. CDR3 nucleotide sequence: TGTGCCATCACAGGAGACAGGGACAATCAGCCCCAGCATTTT.

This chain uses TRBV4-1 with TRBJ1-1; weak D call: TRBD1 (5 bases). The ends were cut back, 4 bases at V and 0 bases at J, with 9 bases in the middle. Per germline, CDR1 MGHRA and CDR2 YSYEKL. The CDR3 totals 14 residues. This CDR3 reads CASSLGGVNTEAFF. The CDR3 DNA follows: TGCGCCAGCAGCCTTGGAGGGGTGAACACTGAAGCTTTCTTT.

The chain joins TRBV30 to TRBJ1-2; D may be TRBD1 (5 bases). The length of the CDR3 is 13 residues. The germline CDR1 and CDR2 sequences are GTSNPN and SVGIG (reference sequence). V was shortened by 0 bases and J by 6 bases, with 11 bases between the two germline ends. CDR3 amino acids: CAWSVLIGDGYTF. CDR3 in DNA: TGTGCCTGGAGTGTACTCATAGGGGATGGCTACACCTTC.

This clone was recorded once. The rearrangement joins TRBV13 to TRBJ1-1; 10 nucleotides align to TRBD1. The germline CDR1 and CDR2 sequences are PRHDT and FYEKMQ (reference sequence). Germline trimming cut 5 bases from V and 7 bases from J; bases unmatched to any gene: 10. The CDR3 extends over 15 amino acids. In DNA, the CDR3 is TGTGCCAGCAGCACCATAGACAGGGGGCGTTTTGAAGCTTTCTTT. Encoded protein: CASSTIDRGRFEAFF.

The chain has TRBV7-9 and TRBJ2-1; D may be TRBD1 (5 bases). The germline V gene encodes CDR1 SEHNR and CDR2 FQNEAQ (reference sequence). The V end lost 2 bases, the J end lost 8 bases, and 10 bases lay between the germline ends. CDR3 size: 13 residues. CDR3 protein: CASSLSRAYEQFF. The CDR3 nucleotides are TGTGCCAGCAGCTTATCCAGGGCCTATGAGCAGTTCTTC.

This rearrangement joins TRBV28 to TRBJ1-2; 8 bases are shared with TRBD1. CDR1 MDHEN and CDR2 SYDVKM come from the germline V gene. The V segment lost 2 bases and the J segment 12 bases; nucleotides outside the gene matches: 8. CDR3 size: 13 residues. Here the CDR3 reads CASSLQGALINTF. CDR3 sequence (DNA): TGTGCCAGCAGTTTACAGGGGGCTTTAATTAACACCTTC.

In DNA, the CDR3 is TGTGCCAGCAGGCAAACGGCAGGGGGCATGAACGAGCAGTACTTC. It translates to CASRQTAGGMNEQYF. The V call is TRBV7-3, the J call TRBJ2-7; 8 bases are a match to TRBD1. The CDR3 is made up of 15 amino acids. Germline V gene data show CDR1 as SGHTA and CDR2 as FQGTGA. V dropped 6 bases and J dropped 5; count of bases not matched to a gene: 12.

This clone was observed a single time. CDR3 bases: TGTGCCAGCAGCTTGGGCAGTAATTCACCCCTCCACTTT. Encoded protein: CASSLGSNSPLHF. V and J are TRBV5-6 and TRBJ1-6; no clear D. Trimming cost V 0 bases and J 6 bases, with 4 bases left between them. The CDR3 spans 13 residues. Germline V gene lookup returns CDR1 SGHDT and CDR2 YYEEEE.

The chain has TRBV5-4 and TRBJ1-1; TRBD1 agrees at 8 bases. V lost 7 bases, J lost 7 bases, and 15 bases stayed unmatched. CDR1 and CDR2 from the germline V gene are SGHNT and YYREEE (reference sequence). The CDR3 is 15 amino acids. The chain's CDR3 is CASSLGTGQRIEAFF. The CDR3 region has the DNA TGTGCCAGCTCTCTCGGGACAGGCCAACGAATTGAAGCTTTCTTT.

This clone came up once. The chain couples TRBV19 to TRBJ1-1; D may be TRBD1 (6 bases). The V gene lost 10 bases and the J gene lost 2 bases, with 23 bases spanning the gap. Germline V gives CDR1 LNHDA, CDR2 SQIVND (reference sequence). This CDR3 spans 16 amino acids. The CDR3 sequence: CATLRTGNEGNTEAFF. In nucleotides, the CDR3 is TGTGCCACCTTACGAACAGGGAATGAGGGTAACACTGAAGCTTTCTTT. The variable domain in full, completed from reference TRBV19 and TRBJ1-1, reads DGGITQSPKYLFRKEGQNVTLSCEQNLNHDAMYWYRQDPGQGLRLIYYSQIVNDFQKGDIAEGYSVSREKKESFPLTVTSAQKNPTAFYLCATLRTGNEGNTEAFFGQGTRLTVV.

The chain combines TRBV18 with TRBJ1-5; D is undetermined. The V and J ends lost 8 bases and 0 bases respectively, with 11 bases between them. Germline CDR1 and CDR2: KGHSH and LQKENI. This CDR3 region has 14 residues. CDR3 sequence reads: CASDQTNSNQPQHF. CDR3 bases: TGTGCCAGCGATCAGACTAATAGCAATCAGCCCCAGCATTTT. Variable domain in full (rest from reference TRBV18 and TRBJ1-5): NAGVMQNPRHLVRRRGQEARLRCSPMKGHSHVYWYRQLPEEGLKFMVYLQKENIIDESGMPKERFSAEFPKEGPSILRIQQVVRGDSAAYFCASDQTNSNQPQHFGDGTRLSIL.

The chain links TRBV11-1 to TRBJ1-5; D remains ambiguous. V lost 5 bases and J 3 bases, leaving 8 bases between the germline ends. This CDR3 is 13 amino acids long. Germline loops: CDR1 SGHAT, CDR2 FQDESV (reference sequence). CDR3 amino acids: CASSASFNQPQHF. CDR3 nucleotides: TGTGCCAGCAGCGCGTCCTTCAATCAGCCCCAGCATTTT.

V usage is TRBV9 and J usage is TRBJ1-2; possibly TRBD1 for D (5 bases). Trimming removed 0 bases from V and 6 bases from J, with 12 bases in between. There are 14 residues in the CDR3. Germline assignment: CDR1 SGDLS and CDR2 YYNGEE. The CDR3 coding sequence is TGTGCCAGCAGCGTAGAAGGGGACTCGGATGGCTACACCTTC. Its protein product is CASSVEGDSDGYTF.

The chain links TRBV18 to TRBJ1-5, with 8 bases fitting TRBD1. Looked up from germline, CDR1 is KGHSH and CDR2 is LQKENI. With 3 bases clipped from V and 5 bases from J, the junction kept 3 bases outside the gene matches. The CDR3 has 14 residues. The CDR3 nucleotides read TGTGCCAGCTCACCTGAACAGGGGGATCAGCCCCAGCATTTT. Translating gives CASSPEQGDQPQHF. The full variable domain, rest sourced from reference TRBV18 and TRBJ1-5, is NAGVMQNPRHLVRRRGQEARLRCSPMKGHSHVYWYRQLPEEGLKFMVYLQKENIIDESGMPKERFSAEFPKEGPSILRIQQVVRGDSAAYFCASSPEQGDQPQHFGDGTRLSIL.

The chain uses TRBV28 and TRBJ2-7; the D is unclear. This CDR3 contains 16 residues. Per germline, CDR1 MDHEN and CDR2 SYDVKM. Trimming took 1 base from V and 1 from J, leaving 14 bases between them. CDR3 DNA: TGTGCCAGCAGTTTATCTCCTGAGGCACCTTCCTACGAGCAGTACTTC. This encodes CASSLSPEAPSYEQYF.

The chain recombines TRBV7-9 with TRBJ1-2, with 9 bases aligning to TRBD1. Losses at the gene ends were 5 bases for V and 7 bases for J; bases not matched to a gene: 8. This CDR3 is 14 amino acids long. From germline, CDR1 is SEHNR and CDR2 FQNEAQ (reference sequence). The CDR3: CASSPTGQGFGYTF. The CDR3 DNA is TGTGCCAGCAGCCCCACCGGACAGGGGTTTGGCTACACCTTC.

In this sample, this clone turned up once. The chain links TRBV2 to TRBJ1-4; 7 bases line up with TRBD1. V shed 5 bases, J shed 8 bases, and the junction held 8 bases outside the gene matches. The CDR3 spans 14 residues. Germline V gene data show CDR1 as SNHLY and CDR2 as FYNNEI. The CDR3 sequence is CASSLQGVGEKLFF. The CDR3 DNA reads TGTGCCAGCAGTCTTCAGGGGGTAGGGGAAAAACTGTTTTTT.

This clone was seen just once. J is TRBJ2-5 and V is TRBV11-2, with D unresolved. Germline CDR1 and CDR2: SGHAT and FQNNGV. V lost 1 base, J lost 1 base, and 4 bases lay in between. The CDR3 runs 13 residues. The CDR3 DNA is TGTGCCAGCAGCTTAGGGCTCCAAGAGACCCAGTACTTC. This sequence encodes CASSLGLQETQYF.

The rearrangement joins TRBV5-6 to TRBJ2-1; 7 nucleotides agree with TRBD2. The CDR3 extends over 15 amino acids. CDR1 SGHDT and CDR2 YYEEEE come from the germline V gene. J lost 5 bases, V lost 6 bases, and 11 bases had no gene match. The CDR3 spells CASISGDFPHNEQFF. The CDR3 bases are TGTGCCAGCATCAGCGGGGACTTTCCTCACAATGAGCAGTTCTTC.